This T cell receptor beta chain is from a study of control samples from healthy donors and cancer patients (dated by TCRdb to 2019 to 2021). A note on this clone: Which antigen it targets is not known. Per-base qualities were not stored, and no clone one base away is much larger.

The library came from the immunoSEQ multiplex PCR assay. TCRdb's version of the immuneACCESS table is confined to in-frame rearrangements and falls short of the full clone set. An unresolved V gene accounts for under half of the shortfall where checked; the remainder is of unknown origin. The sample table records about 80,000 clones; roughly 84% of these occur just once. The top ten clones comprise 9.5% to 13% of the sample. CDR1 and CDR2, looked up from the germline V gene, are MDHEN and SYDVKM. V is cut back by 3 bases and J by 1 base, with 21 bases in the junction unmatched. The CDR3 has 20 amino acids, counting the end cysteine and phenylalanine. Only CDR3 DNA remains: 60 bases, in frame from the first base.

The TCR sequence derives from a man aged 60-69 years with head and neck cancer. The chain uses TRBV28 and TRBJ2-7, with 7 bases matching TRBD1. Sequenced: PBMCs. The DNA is TGTGCCAGCAGTTTGGGGGCCCGTAAGACAGGGCGACTTAGGTCCTACGAGCAGTACTTC. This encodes CASSLGARKTGRLRSYEQYF.